This T cell receptor beta chain was profiled in a study of T cells in localized non-small cell lung cancer. Study-level results: Clonality peaked in uninvolved adjacent lung rather than tumor. There were a median roughly 60 of the top 100 tumor clones appearing in adjacent lung. Patients showing higher blood T cell density tended to see longer overall survival. Since sequencing was restricted to only one region of the tumor, intratumor heterogeneity remains a possibility.

Germline V gene lookup returns CDR1 SGHTS and CDR2 YDEGEE. CDR3 length: 12 amino acids. V lost 2 bases to trimming and J lost 4 bases, with 6 bases between them. About this clone itself: Its matching antigen is unknown.

TCRdb's copy holds only in-frame clones and misses some; the assay was immunoSEQ multiplex PCR. The sample carries tens of thousands of clones, approximately 84% recorded once. The V and J genes are TRBV5-8 and TRBJ1-2; the D is unclear. The sample was peripheral blood, taken before any cancer treatment. The clonotype originates from a man aged 35-69 years with stage I lung adenocarcinoma. The CDR3 DNA sequence: TGTGCCAGCAGCTTTCGCAGCTATGGCTACACCTTC. This gives the protein CASSFRSYGYTF. Filled out from reference TRBV5-8 and TRBJ1-2, the complete variable domain reads EAGVTQSPTHLIKTRGQQATLRCSPISGHTSVYWYQQALGLGLQFLLWYDEGEERNRGNFPPRFSGRQFPNYSSELNVNALELEDSALYLCASSFRSYGYTFGSGTRLTVV.